This entry features one TCR beta chain sequence. Its target antigen remains unknown. Base qualities are not recorded, but no much larger clone differs from it by a single base. This sample was taken from a study of cytomegalovirus exposure and HLA in healthy donors (dated by TCRdb to 2015 to 2018). A note on the overall study: According to an earlier analysis of several hundred of the donors, 150 million to 200 million T cells yielded over 100 million unique TCR beta sequences and 276 Gb of sequence data. Approximately 300 gigabases of sequencing data and approximately 85 million unique TCR sequences were included in an early release covering under 650 HLA-typed donors. Of the roughly 430 genotyped donors, over 70% fell in the genetic ancestry cluster associated with self-reported Caucasian donors. The aim of the study was to test whether cataloging public T cell receptors could identify signatures of past pathogen exposure. The T cell repertoires of roughly 660 subjects were profiled by immunosequencing and related to cytomegalovirus serostatus. Besides the first cohort of around 700 subjects, a separate validation cohort made up of some 110 different subjects was used. To predict cytomegalovirus infection status, the study combined high-throughput TCR immunosequencing, statistical association of individual TCRs with disease status, and machine learning. A later analysis re-analyzed previously published TCR beta repertoires from about 730 donors and added high-resolution HLA genotyping to study TCR occurrence patterns. The later analysis used no new phenotypic data to find candidate immune exposures, relying instead on TCR beta sequences and their occurrence across donors. To decide whether each TCR beta V gene segment behaved as functional or pseudogenic, an earlier analysis of 587 of the donors relied on high-throughput TCR beta sequencing. Donor age, sex, ethnicity and CMV serostatus were collected together with the repertoire data. A later genetic analysis used genome-wide SNP genotypes for about three fifths of the roughly 700 donors, treating that subset as a discovery cohort. All discovery cohort repertoires had been generated using a single sequencing platform. HLA typing included class I and class II loci at four-digit resolution. Typing coverage varied by locus: roughly 620-640 donors for A, B, C, DRB1 and DQB1; under 550 for DQA1; nearly 610 for DPA1; 450 to 480 for DPB1. About 5 DR-DQ haplotypes were handled as single units for association and clustering, since linkage in the cohort was strong. Among roughly 400 genotyped donors of the cohort, an average of roughly 240,000 unique TCR beta nucleotide sequences were sequenced per donor, around 18% of them non-productive. Overall study outcomes, separate from this receptor: According to a later analysis, most CMV-associated TCR beta chains appeared to be HLA-restricted, and the HLA associations seemed to be driven largely by CMV exposure. The study gave a list of under 200 TCR beta chains associated with cytomegalovirus. Some IMGT-functional V segments, including TRBV6-2 and TRBV6-3, could not be distinguished by the 87-base-pair reads and were therefore excluded. CMV serostatus was the only immune exposure information available for the cohort. In an earlier analysis of approximately 590 of the donors, most TCR beta V segments were observed in productive rearrangements about 90% or about 30% of the time, broadly matching IMGT annotations. Because HLA typing was missing for some donors at each locus, association tests included only the typed subset. A few of the identified cytomegalovirus-associated TCR beta chains were confirmed in vitro to be specific for cytomegalovirus antigens. Linkage disequilibrium might explain the correlated functional status among segregating V segments, but an unknown experimental factor could not be excluded. A later analysis associated about 16,000 TCR beta sequences with specific HLA alleles at a false discovery rate of 0.05. In a later genetic analysis, a missense DCLRE1C variant was associated with V-gene and J-gene trimming of TCR beta chains, and the association was replicated in an independent cohort. Sequencing depth was assumed to be roughly uniform across donors in the presence/absence analyses, though that assumption may not hold. The sequencing pipeline was judged likely to have produced a cluster of highly shared sequence variants as a technical artifact. A later genetic analysis reported fewer N-insertions in productive TCRs among donors in an Asian-associated ancestry cluster than the approximately 670-donor mean. In a later analysis, HLA-associated TCR beta chains were found to be more clonally expanded and to have lower generation probabilities than equally common non-associated chains. Because counts were too low, roughly 17 rarely observed V segments, including chromosome 9 orphons, were left out of the earlier analysis of several hundred of the donors. Most TCR sequences were seen in very few donors, while some public TCRs were found in many individuals. According to a later analysis, TCR association rates differed among HLA loci, with DRB1 alleles showing the most associated TCRs and HLA-C alleles showing the fewest. A further reported finding was that TCR beta sequences accurately predicted the HLA-A and HLA-B alleles for most subjects in the first cohort. The classifier was reported to diagnose cytomegalovirus status with high specificity and sensitivity in both the original and validation cohorts. This cohort had only TCR beta chains sequenced, and the lack of alpha or paired-chain data limited which features could be detected. When HLA alleles, especially DR and DQ, strongly co-occurred, attributing TCR associations to individual alleles was difficult. In a later analysis, several top co-occurrence clusters were reported to appear linked to parvovirus B19, influenza, CMV and Epstein-Barr virus. The authors suggested that the approach could potentially be generalized to other disease states and immunological phenotypes.

CDR1 SGHDN and CDR2 FVKESK are derived from the germline V gene. From its cysteine to its phenylalanine, the CDR3 spans 16 amino acids. Only CDR3 DNA remains: 48 bases, in frame from the first base. Germline trimming amounts to 5 bases on V and 0 bases on J, with 3 as the count of junction bases outside the gene matches. Preparation of the library involved the immunoSEQ multiplex PCR assay. For the multiplex PCR, a mixture combining 60 forward primers for TCR Vbeta segments and 13 reverse primers for TCR Jbeta segments was used. A multiplex PCR assay on genomic DNA amplified the CDR3 region of rearranged TCR beta genes. The Illumina HiSeq System was used to sequence the amplified TCR beta libraries as 87-base-pair reads. Per the original workflow: A later analysis tallied roughly 78 million unique TCR beta chains across the 610 or so repertoires, and approximately 11 million of those chains were shared by two or more donors. A nearest-neighbor algorithm error-corrected the raw reads and collapsed the reads into unique sequences, merging closely related sequences to remove PCR and sequencing errors. CDR3 sequences were aligned to IMGT reference sequences to assign V, D and J gene segments. For a sequence to be retained, a match of at least six nucleotides to both a V gene segment and a J gene segment was required. Rearrangements were classified as productive when the CDR3 lacked stop codons and remained in frame with V and J, and all other rearrangements were classified as non-productive. Following IMGT convention, CDR3 was defined as the stretch from the second conserved V-encoded cysteine up to the conserved J-encoded phenylalanine. In an earlier analysis of more than 550 of the donors, sequences lacking an unambiguous match to a single V gene segment were excluded. In an earlier analysis of 587 of the donors, a V segment was called functional when productive rearrangements were above 56.7%, and segregating when the standard deviation between donors exceeded 5%. A statistical classification framework was built for diagnosing cytomegalovirus status from the catalog of TCR beta chain sequences. In a later analysis, TCR nucleotide sequences were compared against IMGT/GENE-DB human TR gene sequences so that V and J genes could be assigned. The TCRdist pipeline was used in a later analysis to assign CDR3 sequences and most-parsimonious VDJ recombination scenarios. In a later analysis, each TCR beta chain was defined by its CDR3 amino acid sequence together with its V-gene family, and reads lacking a unique V-gene family were excluded. To address suspected cross-contamination and a sequencing artifact, a later analysis removed 550 to 750 highly shared, low-generation-probability nucleotide sequences. In a later analysis, a clonal expansion index for each public chain was calculated from normalized within-repertoire ranks of inferred template counts. Generation probabilities in a later analysis came from a VDJ recombination model fitted to out-of-frame rearrangements, and those results were checked against IGoR. Hypergeometric tests were used in a later analysis to score TCR-TCR, TCR-HLA and TCR-CMV co-occurrence, with a repertoire-size bias correction applied to the TCR pairs. In a later analysis, false discovery rates were estimated by permuting HLA or CMV assignments 20 times. In a later analysis, co-occurring TCRs were grouped using DBSCAN, and TCRdist sequence similarity was added for clustering within HLA-allele-positive subsets. For co-occurrence clustering, repertoires with fewer than 30,000 or more than 120,000 public chains were excluded, along with 5 or 6 repertoires with anomalous nucleotide sharing. Here the immuneACCESS table is served through TCRdb, limited to in-frame sequences with V and J called. Missing clones are a known gap in these copies; in checked studies unresolved V genes cover under half, and the rest lacks a known reason. The V and J calls and clone size are taken from that table; D and trimming were inferred from the DNA. Here the sample has about 87,000 clones; roughly 70% occur a single time. The ten top clones hold 20% to 25% of the sample.

The cohort comprised 670 or so healthy bone marrow donors. Cohort members were all nominally healthy when sampled, although unrecorded immune exposures were likely present. The donor tested CMV seropositive, placing the donor among the 290 or so seropositive members of the cohort. Every donor gave a peripheral blood sample, and the peripheral blood mononuclear cells from that sample were used for TCR beta sequencing. The Qiagen DNeasy Blood Extraction Kit was used to extract genomic DNA from the blood cell samples. The clonotype was recovered from a man aged 30 to 39 in good health and CMV-seropositive. Recombination linked TRBV14 to TRBJ2-2, with 10 central nucleotides matching TRBD2. Sequenced input: PBMCs. The CDR3 is CASSLAGGTNTGELFF. The DNA sequence is TGTGCCAGCAGCTTAGCGGGGGGTACGAACACCGGGGAGCTGTTTTTT.